Following are 24 T cell receptor beta chains from one sample sequenced in a study of CD4 T cells in relation to SARS-CoV-2 and coronaviruses. Clones were read by immunoSEQ multiplex PCR, and TCRdb kept only the in-frame ones, dropping some. The sample includes around 30,000 clones, under 80% of them seen just once. The antigens for these receptors are not known. The source material was memory CD4+ T cells from PBMCs, cultured in vitro. The receptor set was obtained from an adult with COVID-19.

The J gene is TRBJ2-1, the V gene TRBV6-5; 8 bases map to TRBD2. CDR3 length: 16 residues. CDR1 is MNHEY and CDR2 is SVGAGI in the germline V gene. V dropped 0 bases and J dropped 11; count of bases not matched to a gene: 12. In DNA form, the CDR3 reads TGTGCCAGCAGTTACTCTATCAGGGGCGTAGCGGGAAAGCAGTTCTTC. Translated: CASSYSIRGVAGKQFF.

The chain has TRBV14 and TRBJ2-5, with TRBD2 matching 11 bases. The junction had 3 bases not matched to a gene; V was cut back by 4 bases and J by 5 bases. CDR3 length equals 14 residues. The germline gives CDR1 SGHDN, CDR2 FVKESK. CDR3 sequence: CASSRLAGWETQYF. CDR3 bases: TGTGCCAGCAGCCGACTAGCGGGGTGGGAGACCCAGTACTTC.

The gene calls are TRBV4-2 and TRBJ2-1; D not certain. This CDR3 is 15 amino acids long. Germline V gene sequence: CDR1 LGHNA, CDR2 YNFKEQ. V lost 0 bases, J lost 2 bases, and 8 bases lay in between. The chain's CDR3 is CASSQDESPYNEQFF. CDR3 DNA sequence: TGTGCCAGCAGCCAAGACGAGAGCCCCTACAATGAGCAGTTCTTC.

This rearrangement joins TRBV10-3 to TRBJ2-1, with TRBD2 matching over 10 bases. The CDR3 has 13 amino acids. The germline V gene encodes CDR1 ENHRY and CDR2 SYGVKD. V lost 8 bases and J lost 7; bases outside the gene matches: 5. CDR3 loop: CAILAGAGNEQFF. The CDR3 coding sequence is TGTGCCATCCTAGCGGGGGCGGGGAATGAGCAGTTCTTC.

This clone is a singleton in its sample. This sequence joins TRBV6-5 and TRBJ1-5; maybe TRBD1 (5 bases). Trimming took 4 bases from V and 6 from J, leaving 10 bases between them. The germline V gene encodes CDR1 MNHEY and CDR2 SVGAGI. CDR3 length: 13 residues. DNA of the CDR3: TGTGCCAGCAGTTCACAGGTTTTTCAGCCCCAGCATTTT. Its protein is CASSSQVFQPQHF.

J is TRBJ2-7 and V is TRBV3-1 (or the pseudogene TRBV3-2); 8 positions match TRBD1. J gave up 2 bases and V 1 base, and 1 base lay outside the gene matches. CDR3 length equals 14 residues. The germline V gene has CDR1 LGHDT and CDR2 YNNKEL (reference sequence). CDR3 residues: CASSQGTGPYEQYF. In DNA form, the CDR3 reads TGTGCCAGCAGCCAAGGGACAGGGCCCTACGAGCAGTACTTC.

V and J are TRBV7-8 and TRBJ1-1; D remains unclear. Germline CDR1 is SGHVS and CDR2 is FQNEAQ. This CDR3 is 15 amino acids long. The germline V and J ends were trimmed by 0 bases and 4 bases, with 12 bases remaining between them. CDR3 bases: TGTGCCAGCAGCTTAGCGCTAGGTGAGGTCACTGAAGCTTTCTTT. Its protein product is CASSLALGEVTEAFF.

The chain joins TRBV6-1 to TRBJ2-2; 9 bases are a match to TRBD1. J lost 5 bases, V lost 2 bases, and 3 bases had no gene match. This CDR3 has 15 amino acids. Germline V lookup: CDR1 MNHNS, CDR2 SASEGT. The chain's CDR3 is CASSEPGQGTGELFF. The CDR3 DNA reads TGTGCCAGCAGTGAACCTGGACAGGGGACCGGGGAGCTGTTTTTT.

The V call is TRBV24-1, the J call TRBJ2-7, with D tentatively TRBD1 (5 bases). CDR1 and CDR2 from the germline V gene are KGHDR and SFDVKD. V was trimmed by 2 bases and J by 7 bases, leaving 14 bases between them. The CDR3 is made up of 14 amino acids. CDR3 in DNA: TGTGCCACCAGTGATTCGGCAGGGATAGAAGAGCAGTACTTC. Translation gives CATSDSAGIEEQYF.

This sequence joins TRBV11-3 and TRBJ2-2; D not certain. Trimming shortened V by 5 bases and J by 3 bases, and 10 bases separated the two germline ends. The germline gives CDR1 SGHNT, CDR2 YENEEA. The CDR3 runs to 14 residues. The CDR3 region has the DNA TGTGCCAGCAGCCCGCGGCCACACACCGGGGAGCTGTTTTTT. It yields the protein CASSPRPHTGELFF.

The J gene is TRBJ1-5, the V gene TRBV29-1; D remains unclear. Trimming took 3 bases from V and 6 from J, leaving 12 bases between them. The CDR3 runs to 13 residues. Germline assignment: CDR1 SQVTM and CDR2 ANQGSEA. This CDR3 reads CSVDQGLGQPQHF. For the CDR3, the DNA is TGCAGCGTTGACCAAGGGCTGGGTCAGCCCCAGCATTTT. Variable domain in full (rest from reference TRBV29-1 and TRBJ1-5): SAVISQKPSRDICQRGTSLTIQCQVDSQVTMMFWYRQQPGQSLTLIATANQGSEATYESGFVIDKFPISRPNLTFSTLTVSNMSPEDSSIYLCSVDQGLGQPQHFGDGTRLSIL.

In its sample, this clone was seen a few times. The chain recombines TRBV7-9 with TRBJ1-3; a possible D gene is TRBD1 (6 bases). This CDR3 has 14 amino acids. The germline CDR1 and CDR2 sequences are SEHNR and FQNEAQ (reference sequence). V was cut by 7 bases and J by 3 bases, with 13 bases left in between. The CDR3 nucleotides read TGTGCCAGCAACTCTAAGACAGGTGGAAACACCATATATTTT. Translation: CASNSKTGGNTIYF.

The chain carries TRBV15 and TRBJ2-5; 8 bases match TRBD2. J lost 1 base, V lost 2 bases, and 3 bases had no gene match. This CDR3 contains 15 residues. Germline CDR1 and CDR2: LNHNV and YYDKDF (reference sequence). The DNA for the CDR3 is TGTGCCACCAGCAGACGCACTAGCGGCCAAGAGACCCAGTACTTC. Protein sequence: CATSRRTSGQETQYF.

The V call is TRBV30, the J call TRBJ2-7; D might be TRBD1 (6 bases). The germline CDR1 and CDR2 sequences are GTSNPN and SVGIG (reference sequence). The CDR3 totals 14 residues. V was trimmed by 4 bases and J by 0 bases, leaving 13 bases between them. The CDR3 sequence: CAWTRGLSSYEQYF. CDR3 coding DNA: TGTGCCTGGACCAGGGGCCTGAGCTCCTACGAGCAGTACTTC.

This clone was detected only a few times. The chain carries TRBV2 and TRBJ1-1, with D possibly being TRBD1 (5 bases). The length of the CDR3 is 13 residues. CDR1 and CDR2 (germline): SNHLY, FYNNEI. Between the trimmed V and J ends, which lost 7 bases and 4 bases, there was a span of 13 bases. The CDR3 coding sequence is TGTGCCAGCATCCTCCGGGGGACCACTGAAGCTTTCTTT. Amino acids: CASILRGTTEAFF.

V is TRBV9 and J is TRBJ2-5; D unresolved. V lost 0 bases to trimming and J lost 4 bases, with 13 bases between them. Germline loops: CDR1 SGDLS, CDR2 YYNGEE. This CDR3 is built from 15 residues. The CDR3 nucleotides are TGTGCCAGCAGCGTAGGGCAGGATTCGACAGAGACCCAGTACTTC. This gives the protein CASSVGQDSTETQYF.

The gene calls are TRBV7-6 and TRBJ2-7; 7 bases map to TRBD2. The J segment lost 5 bases and the V segment lost 3 bases, leaving 4 bases of the junction unmatched. Germline CDR1 reads SGHVS; CDR2 reads FNYEAQ. The CDR3 runs 13 residues. The CDR3 sequence is CASSLGGFNEQYF. In DNA, the CDR3 is TGTGCCAGCAGCTTGGGAGGGTTCAACGAGCAGTACTTC.

The genes are TRBV27 and TRBJ2-7; 10 bases align to TRBD1. CDR1 MNHEY and CDR2 SMNVEV come from the germline V gene (reference sequence). The ends lost 3 bases at V and 5 bases at J; junction bases unmatched: 4. This CDR3 has 14 amino acids. Here the CDR3 reads CASSFRDRGHEQYF. Here the CDR3 DNA reads TGTGCCAGCAGTTTTCGGGACAGGGGCCACGAGCAGTACTTC.

The rearrangement links TRBV7-2 to TRBJ2-1; 11 bases fit TRBD2. This CDR3 spans 15 amino acids. The J segment lost 6 bases and the V segment lost 5 bases, leaving 6 bases of the junction unmatched. Germline V gene lookup returns CDR1 SGHTA and CDR2 FQGNSA. The CDR3 is CASSVTSGGPNEQFF. The CDR3 DNA sequence: TGTGCCAGCAGCGTAACTAGCGGGGGCCCCAATGAGCAGTTCTTC.

The chain has TRBV18 and TRBJ2-1; D remains unclear. Trimming removed 5 bases from V and 5 bases from J, with 10 bases in between. The CDR3 runs to 13 residues. In germline, CDR1 is KGHSH, CDR2 LQKENI. This CDR3 is CASSFNANNEQFF. The DNA of the CDR3 is TGTGCCAGCTCATTCAACGCTAACAATGAGCAGTTCTTC. Full variable domain (missing parts from reference TRBV18 and TRBJ2-1): NAGVMQNPRHLVRRRGQEARLRCSPMKGHSHVYWYRQLPEEGLKFMVYLQKENIIDESGMPKERFSAEFPKEGPSILRIQQVVRGDSAAYFCASSFNANNEQFFGPGTRLTVL.

This rearrangement joins TRBV19 to TRBJ2-5; D is unclear. CDR3 length equals 13 residues. The V gene lost 3 bases and the J gene lost 5 bases, with 10 bases spanning the gap. Germline CDR1 reads LNHDA; CDR2 reads SQIVND (reference sequence). The CDR3 is CASSILGRETQYF. The CDR3 region has the DNA TGTGCCAGTAGTATTTTAGGGCGGGAGACCCAGTACTTC.

The J gene is TRBJ1-2, the V gene TRBV18; TRBD1 is a possible D gene (6 bases). The CDR3 consists of 14 residues. CDR1 is KGHSH and CDR2 is LQKENI in the germline V gene. Trimming stripped 2 bases from V and 4 bases from J, with 11 bases between. CDR3: CASSPADSPYGYTF. As DNA, the CDR3 is TGTGCCAGCTCACCAGCGGACAGCCCCTATGGCTACACCTTC.

In this sample, this clone turned up once. CDR3 DNA: TGCGCCAGCAGCCAACACCGAGCGGGAGGACCCACAGATACGCAGTATTTT. Encoded protein: CASSQHRAGGPTDTQYF. This chain connects TRBV4-3 to TRBJ2-3; 9 nucleotides align to TRBD2. The J segment lost 2 bases and the V segment lost 2 bases, leaving 8 bases of the junction unmatched. This CDR3 contains 17 residues. Germline-derived CDR1 and CDR2 are LGHNA and YSLEER.

This clone was detected only a few times. The chain is built from TRBV27 and TRBJ1-5; 12 nucleotides agree with TRBD1. CDR3 size: 17 residues. Germline CDR1 reads MNHEY; CDR2 reads SMNVEV (reference sequence). V shed 6 bases, J shed 6 bases, and the junction held 12 bases outside the gene matches. CDR3 DNA: TGTGCCAGCAGCTCAAAACCGGGACAGGGGGCTAGTCAGCCCCAGCATTTT. Residues: CASSSKPGQGASQPQHF.